Here is one TCR beta chain with its context. Antigen unknown. Trimming cost V 1 base and J 5 bases, with 24 bases left between them. Germline V gene sequence: CDR1 SGHRS, CDR2 YFSETQ. The CDR3 runs to 18 residues. The data were taken from a study of cytomegalovirus exposure and HLA in healthy donors. Study-wide results and caveats: Common viral pathogens seemed to be connected with several of the most significant clusters, according to a later analysis.

PCR amplification relied on 60 Vbeta primers (plus 13 Jbeta primers). Here immunoSEQ multiplex PCR was the method, and the copy in TCRdb shows in-frame clones only, minus some. This table has a few hundred thousand clones, approximately 81% appearing once. The receptor's source is a man in his thirties or forties in good health and CMV-seronegative. The V gene is TRBV5-1, the J gene TRBJ2-5; D may be TRBD1 (7 bases). The specimen was PBMCs. CDR3 protein: CASSLNGANGGGEETQYF. In DNA form, the CDR3 reads TGCGCCAGCAGCTTGAATGGGGCGAATGGAGGGGGCGAGGAGACCCAGTACTTC.